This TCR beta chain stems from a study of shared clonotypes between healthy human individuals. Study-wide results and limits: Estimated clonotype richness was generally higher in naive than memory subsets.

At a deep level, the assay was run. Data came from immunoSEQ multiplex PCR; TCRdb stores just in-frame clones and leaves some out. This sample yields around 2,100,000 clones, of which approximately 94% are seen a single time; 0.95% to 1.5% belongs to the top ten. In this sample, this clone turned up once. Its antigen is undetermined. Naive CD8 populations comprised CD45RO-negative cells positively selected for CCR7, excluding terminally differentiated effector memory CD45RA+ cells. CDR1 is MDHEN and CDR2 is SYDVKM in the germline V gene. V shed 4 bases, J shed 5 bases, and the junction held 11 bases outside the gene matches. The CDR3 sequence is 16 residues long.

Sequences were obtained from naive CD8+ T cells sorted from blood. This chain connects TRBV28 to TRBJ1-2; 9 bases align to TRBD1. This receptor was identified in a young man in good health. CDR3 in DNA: TGTGCCAGCAGTTCCTCGTCGACAGGGGGTTATTATGGCTACACCTTC. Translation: CASSSSSTGGYYGYTF.